Each of the 14 T cell receptor beta chains below was sequenced from the same sample in a study of cytomegalovirus exposure and HLA in healthy donors. PCR was performed using 60 Vbeta and 13 Jbeta primers. Sequencing used immunoSEQ multiplex PCR; TCRdb keeps in-frame clones, though not all of them. Here the sample spans 120,000 or so clones, around 84% being singletons. Sequenced: PBMCs. These receptors all come from a woman aged 40-49 years in good health and CMV-seronegative.

The chain uses TRBV10-3 and TRBJ2-5; no firm D call. Trimming left V 3 bases short and J 0 bases short, with 11 bases between. Germline-derived CDR1 and CDR2 are ENHRY and SYGVKD. CDR3 length: 15 residues. DNA for the CDR3: TGTGCCATCAGTGATGCCACAGCTGACCAAGAGACCCAGTACTTC. It encodes CAISDATADQETQYF.

Remarks on this clone: One end of the junction does not line up with germline, which may come from a read error. The genes are TRBV7-9 and TRBJ1-2; weak D call: TRBD1 (5 bases). CDR1 is SEHNR and CDR2 is FQNEAQ in the germline V gene (reference sequence). The length of the CDR3 is 12 residues. The CDR3 DNA reads as TGTTCCAGCAGCCCAGGGCCGGAGGGCTACACCTTC. Translating gives CSSSPGPEGYTF.

This clone was found once. The chain joins TRBV4-2 to TRBJ2-3; TRBD2 aligns across 7 bases. Germline lookup yields CDR1 LGHNA and CDR2 YNFKEQ. V trimming: 1 base; J trimming: 0 bases; junction bases outside the gene matches: 4. CDR3 size: 16 residues. In DNA, the CDR3 is TGTGCCAGCAGCCAAGGGGGGGGGACCAGCACAGATACGCAGTATTTT. Protein sequence: CASSQGGGTSTDTQYF.

The rearrangement uses TRBV11-2 and TRBJ2-7, with 7 bases lining up with TRBD1. The CDR3 extends over 16 amino acids. Trimming at V came to 3 bases and at J to 4 bases, leaving 12 bases not matched to a gene. CDR1 is SGHAT and CDR2 is FQNNGV in the germline V gene. As DNA, the CDR3 is TGTGCCAGCAGCTTCCCACGGACAGGTGGACGGTACGAGCAGTACTTC. Translation: CASSFPRTGGRYEQYF.

CDR3 DNA sequence: TGCGCCAGCAGGGAGGTGGGCACCGGGGAGCTGTTTTTT. As protein: CASREVGTGELFF. This chain uses TRBV5-1 with TRBJ2-2, with D maybe TRBD2 (5 bases). Germline V CDR1 and CDR2: SGHRS, YFSETQ. The CDR3 covers 13 residues. The V and J ends lost 5 bases and 4 bases respectively, with 9 bases between them.

The chain couples TRBV9 to TRBJ2-5; 12 bases map to TRBD2. The CDR3 is made up of 18 amino acids. J gave up 1 base and V 0 bases, and 7 bases lay outside the gene matches. The germline V gene encodes CDR1 SGDLS and CDR2 YYNGEE. The CDR3 sequence: CASSVGLAGAPGQETQYF. CDR3 nucleotide sequence: TGTGCCAGCAGCGTAGGACTAGCGGGAGCTCCTGGCCAAGAGACCCAGTACTTC.

In nucleotides, the CDR3 is TGTGCCAGCAGCTTTGGGCCAGCGGTCGATGAGCAGTTCTTC. It yields the protein CASSFGPAVDEQFF. The chain couples TRBV7-6 to TRBJ2-1; TRBD2 might be the D (5 bases). The CDR3 has 14 residues. The ends were cut back, 3 bases at V and 8 bases at J, with 14 bases in the middle. CDR1 is SGHVS and CDR2 is FNYEAQ in the germline V gene.

The CDR3 is CASSLVRDRTNQPQHF. CDR3 coding DNA: TGTGCCAGCAGCTTAGTCCGGGACAGGACGAATCAGCCCCAGCATTTT. The chain carries TRBV7-9 and TRBJ1-5; TRBD1 agrees at 8 bases. The CDR3 consists of 16 residues. The junction had 6 bases not matched to a gene; V was cut back by 1 base and J by 4 bases. The V gene's germline CDR1 is SEHNR and CDR2 FQNEAQ (reference sequence). Together with reference TRBV7-9 and TRBJ1-5, the CDR3 gives the full variable domain: DTGVSQNPRHKITKRGQNVTFRCDPISEHNRLYWYRQTLGQGPEFLTYFQNEAQLEKSRLLSDRFSAERPKGSFSTLEIQRTEQGDSAMYLCASSLVRDRTNQPQHFGDGTRLSIL.

This clone was seen a single time. CDR3 residues: CASSQSLALSSYNEQFF. The CDR3 region has the DNA TGCGCCAGCAGCCAATCCTTAGCGCTTAGCTCCTACAATGAGCAGTTCTTC. The chain links TRBV4-1 to TRBJ2-1, with a weak D call TRBD2 (5 bases). The germline V and J ends were trimmed by 2 bases and 0 bases, with 14 bases remaining between them. The germline gives CDR1 MGHRA, CDR2 YSYEKL. The length of the CDR3 is 17 residues.

The V gene is TRBV27, the J gene TRBJ1-5; D is ambiguous. V lost 5 bases and J 0 bases, leaving 8 bases between the germline ends. CDR3 length: 14 residues. Germline V gene data show CDR1 as MNHEY and CDR2 as SMNVEV (reference sequence). The CDR3 nucleotides are TGTGCCAGCAGTCTATTGAGTAGCAATCAGCCCCAGCATTTT. Amino acid sequence: CASSLLSSNQPQHF.

The chain couples TRBV7-2 to TRBJ2-1, with 9 bases aligning to TRBD2. From germline, CDR1 is SGHTA and CDR2 FQGNSA. J was trimmed by 6 bases and V by 1 base; bases with no gene match: 4. This CDR3 is built from 15 residues. The CDR3 spells CASSLGVAGVNEQFF. For the CDR3, the DNA is TGTGCCAGCAGCTTAGGGGTAGCGGGAGTCAATGAGCAGTTCTTC.

This clone was observed a handful of times. The V and J genes are TRBV11-2 and TRBJ1-6; possibly TRBD1 for D (5 bases). The CDR3 sequence is 16 residues long. From germline, CDR1 is SGHAT and CDR2 FQNNGV. Trimming pared 5 bases from V and 0 bases from J, leaving 11 bases between. The CDR3 spells CASSPRQSSYNSPLHF. The DNA of the CDR3 is TGTGCCAGCAGCCCCCGACAGAGCTCCTATAATTCACCCCTCCACTTT.

The gene calls are TRBV19 and TRBJ2-5; D might be TRBD2 (6 bases). The J call is in doubt because the DNA end fits TRBJ2-7 better. Germline assignment: CDR1 LNHDA and CDR2 SQIVND (reference sequence). The CDR3 is 15 amino acids. The CDR3 DNA sequence: TGTGCCAGCACCAGCCAGGCGGGGACTGCTGGCGAGCAGTACTTC. Translated: CASTSQAGTAGEQYF.

The chain is built from TRBV6-6 and TRBJ2-1; tentative D call: TRBD1 (5 bases). The germline CDR1 and CDR2 sequences are MNHNY and SVGAGI (reference sequence). This CDR3 region has 14 residues. V was shortened by 7 bases and J by 9 bases, with 19 bases between the two germline ends. CDR3 DNA: TGTGCCAGCACCTTCCCCCCTCAGGGCGGTGAGCAGTTCTTC. This encodes CASTFPPQGGEQFF.